This note documents a single T cell receptor (beta chain) sequence. No antigen is known for it. The junction and the germline gene differ at one end; a read error may be behind it. The time point is: pre-treatment sample, taken before nivolumab and TIL therapy. Stage 4 NSCLC adults joined between October 2017 and January 2020. The libraries were made with immunoSEQ v3. Sequenced by immunoSEQ multiplex PCR; TCRdb stores in-frame clones only, minus some. The sample carries about 43,000 clones, 79% recorded once. The source of the sample is a study of TIL therapy for anti-PD-1-resistant metastatic lung cancer. Background on the study: Tumor harvest preceded PD-1/PD-L1 blockade, followed by nivolumab treatment.

Study-wide results and caveats: Patients were highly selected, enriched for treatment-naive, never-smoker and oncogene-addicted cases. TIL clonotype persistence in blood showed no apparent association with response.

The CDR3 runs 13 residues. Germline lookup yields CDR1 LNHNV and CDR2 YYDKDF (reference sequence). The rearrangement joins TRBV15 to TRBJ2-1; 8 bases are a match to TRBD2. This TCR derives from a man aged 65 to 85 with non-small cell lung cancer. The input for sequencing was blood, taken at baseline. CDR3 sequence (DNA): TGTGCCACCAGCAGGAGGTCAGCGGGAGAGCAACTCTTC. Translating gives CATSRRSAGEQLF.